The clone carrying this T cell receptor beta chain was found a few times. Its matching antigen is unknown. TCRdb itself ran the 5' RACE reads through MiXCR, one entry per CDR3 protein. The data contain about 150,000 distinct CDR3 sequences, around 45% of them singletons. This entry is derived from a study of CD8 T cells in ankylosing spondylitis. Broader study findings: Disease-associated clones were reportedly significantly overrepresented in matched ankylosing spondylitis synovial fluid. In ankylosing spondylitis blood, a motif of about eight highly homologous TCR beta variants appeared characteristic.

The sequenced sample was synovial fluid, either unsorted or a sorted T cell fraction (not recorded which). The sequence came from a male donor with ankylosing spondylitis.

In DNA, the CDR3 is TGTGCCAGCAGTTACGGGACAGTCGTGTACTTC. Amino acids: CASSYGTVVYF. This sequence joins TRBV6-2 or TRBV6-3 and TRBJ2-7; 7 nucleotides align to TRBD1. The V gene end was trimmed by 2 bases and the J gene end by 12 bases; junction bases not matched to a gene: 4. Germline V gene sequence: CDR1 MNHEY, CDR2 SVGEGT. The CDR3 runs to 11 residues.